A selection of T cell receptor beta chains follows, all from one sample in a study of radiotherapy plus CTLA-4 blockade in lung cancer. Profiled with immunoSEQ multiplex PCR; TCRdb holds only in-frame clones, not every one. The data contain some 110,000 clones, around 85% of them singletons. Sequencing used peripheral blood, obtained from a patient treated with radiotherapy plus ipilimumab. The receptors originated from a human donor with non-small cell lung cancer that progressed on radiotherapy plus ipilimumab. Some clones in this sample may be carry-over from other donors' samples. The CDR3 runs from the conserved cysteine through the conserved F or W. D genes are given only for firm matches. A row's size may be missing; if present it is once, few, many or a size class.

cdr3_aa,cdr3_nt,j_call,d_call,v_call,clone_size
CASSHPGQGYTEAFF,TGTGCCAGCAGCCATCCGGGACAGGGGTACACTGAAGCTTTCTTT,TRBJ1-1,TRBD1,TRBV16,-
CASSPNTYNEQFF,TGTGCCAGCAGCCCTAACACGTACAATGAGCAGTTCTTC,TRBJ2-1,-,TRBV7-2,-
CASSERGETEAFF,TGTGCCAGCAGTGAACGCGGGGAAACTGAAGCTTTCTTT,TRBJ1-1,-,TRBV2,-
CASSQQQETQYF,TGTGCCAGCAGCCAACAACAGGAGACCCAGTACTTC,TRBJ2-5,-,TRBV4-2,-
CASSWGTGEQYF,TGTGCCAGCAGTTGGGGTACGGGCGAGCAGTACTTC,TRBJ2-7,-,TRBV6-1,-
CASSPDGNTEAFF,TGCGCCAGCAGCCCGGACGGGAACACTGAAGCTTTCTTT,TRBJ1-1,-,TRBV5-1,-
CASSSGTAPKGQYF,TGTGCCAGCAGCTCCGGGACAGCGCCTAAAGGGCAGTACTTC,TRBJ2-7,TRBD1,TRBV5-4,once
CASSQGDGGAADTQYF,TGTGCCAGCAGCCAAGGAGACGGGGGGGCAGCAGATACGCAGTATTTT,TRBJ2-3,TRBD2,TRBV14,-
CASSLTVGTEAFF,TGTGCCAGCAGCTTGACCGTGGGCACTGAAGCTTTCTTT,TRBJ1-1,-,TRBV5-6,-
CASRSGTGGFTDTQYF,TGTGCCAGCAGATCCGGGACAGGGGGTTTCACAGATACGCAGTATTTT,TRBJ2-3,TRBD1,TRBV25-1,-
CASSVTGGGFNYGYTF,TGTGCCAGCAGCGTTACGGGCGGGGGCTTTAACTATGGCTACACCTTC,TRBJ1-2,-,TRBV5-4,-
CASSEEGGGGYEQYF,TGTGCCAGCAGTGAAGAAGGAGGGGGAGGCTACGAGCAGTACTTC,TRBJ2-7,-,TRBV2,-
CASSPRPMGQSTYEQYF,TGTGCCAGCTCACCAAGGCCCATGGGACAGTCGACCTACGAGCAGTACTTC,TRBJ2-7,TRBD1,TRBV18,-
CASSPDSLNQPQHF,TGTGCCAGCAGCCCAGACAGCCTCAATCAGCCCCAGCATTTT,TRBJ1-5,-,TRBV28,-
CASSAGQLTDTQYF,TGTGCCAGCAGCGCGGGACAGCTCACAGATACGCAGTATTTT,TRBJ2-3,TRBD1,TRBV9,-
CAGGGLALSSGANVLTF,TGTGCCGGGGGGGGACTAGCGCTGAGCTCTGGGGCCAACGTCCTGACTTTC,TRBJ2-6,TRBD2,TRBV2,-
CASSPSLVGEQFF,TGTGCCAGCAGCCCCTCGCTGGTTGGTGAGCAGTTCTTC,TRBJ2-1,-,TRBV7-3,-
CASSRQGAGGANVLTF,TGTGCCAGCAGTCGACAGGGGGCAGGTGGGGCCAACGTCCTGACTTTC,TRBJ2-6,TRBD1,TRBV27,-
CASSPVAEGSYNEQFF,TGTGCCAGCAGCCCCGTAGCGGAGGGCTCCTACAATGAGCAGTTCTTC,TRBJ2-1,-,TRBV7-3,once
CASSFGSNEQFF,TGTGCCAGCAGTTTTGGAAGCAATGAGCAGTTCTTC,TRBJ2-1,-,TRBV2,-
CASSAGDRKVFTF,TGTGCCAGCAGCGCGGGGGACAGGAAGGTGTTCACCTTC,TRBJ1-2,TRBD1,TRBV7-3,few
CASSRRTYNEQFF,TGTGCCAGTAGTAGACGGACCTACAATGAGCAGTTCTTC,TRBJ2-1,-,TRBV19,-
CASSLLGAGSYEQYF,TGTGCCAGCAGCTTACTTGGGGCTGGGTCCTACGAGCAGTACTTC,TRBJ2-7,-,TRBV11-2,-
CASSLVALNTEAFF,TGTGCCAGCAGCTTAGTGGCCCTGAACACTGAAGCTTTCTTT,TRBJ1-1,-,TRBV7-2,-
CASSTMGLAGGPPSTDTQYF,TGCGCCAGCAGCACTATGGGACTAGCGGGGGGGCCGCCCAGCACAGATACGCAGTATTTT,TRBJ2-3,TRBD2,TRBV5-1,once
CASSSGTGTSGELFF,TGTGCCAGCAGCTCCGGGACAGGGACCTCCGGGGAGCTGTTTTTT,TRBJ2-2,TRBD1,TRBV7-3,-
CASSETGKGTEAFF,TGTGCCAGCAGCGAGACAGGGAAAGGGACTGAAGCTTTCTTT,TRBJ1-1,TRBD1,TRBV7-3,-
CASSSHWPQETQYF,TGTGCCAGCAGTTCCCATTGGCCTCAAGAGACCCAGTACTTC,TRBJ2-5,-,TRBV28,-
CASSAPQGADGYTF,TGTGCCAGCAGCGCCCCTCAGGGGGCGGATGGCTACACCTTC,TRBJ1-2,-,TRBV21-1,-
CASSLVSGSNQPQHF,TGTGCCAGCAGCTTAGTCTCAGGGTCGAATCAGCCCCAGCATTTT,TRBJ1-5,-,TRBV7-2,-
CASSSALAGTYNEQFF,TGTGCCAGCAGCTCCGCCCTAGCGGGGACCTACAATGAGCAGTTCTTC,TRBJ2-1,TRBD2,TRBV11-3,-
CASSPSDSDYNEQFF,TGTGCCAGCTCACCTTCGGACAGCGACTACAATGAGCAGTTCTTC,TRBJ2-1,-,TRBV18,-
CATSRDGNYGYTF,TGTGCCACCAGCAGAGATGGTAACTATGGCTACACCTTC,TRBJ1-2,-,TRBV15,-
CAWSVRGGTGTDTQYF,TGTGCCTGGAGTGTACGTGGGGGGACAGGAACAGATACGCAGTATTTT,TRBJ2-3,TRBD1,TRBV30,-
CASSFPGPTTREGLYNEQFF,TGCGCCAGCAGCTTCCCGGGACCGACAACGCGCGAGGGCCTTTACAATGAGCAGTTCTTC,TRBJ2-1,-,TRBV5-1,few
CATSRDVQADTEAFF,TGTGCCACCAGCAGAGATGTGCAGGCAGACACTGAAGCTTTCTTT,TRBJ1-1,-,TRBV15,few
CASSERGGPTGNTIYF,TGTGCCAGCAGTGAAAGGGGGGGGCCGACTGGAAACACCATATATTTT,TRBJ1-3,-,TRBV2,-
CASGFPDRGNEKLFF,TGTGCTAGTGGTTTCCCGGACAGGGGGAATGAAAAACTGTTTTTT,TRBJ1-4,TRBD1,TRBV12-5,-
CANLRDRGNTIYF,TGTGCCAACCTAAGGGACAGAGGAAACACCATATATTTT,TRBJ1-3,TRBD1,TRBV2,-
CASSLWASTDTQYF,TGTGCCAGCAGTTTGTGGGCCTCCACAGATACGCAGTATTTT,TRBJ2-3,-,TRBV27,-
CASSLRGQGVFSGANVLTF,TGTGCCAGTAGTCTAAGGGGACAGGGGGTGTTCTCTGGGGCCAACGTCCTGACTTTC,TRBJ2-6,TRBD1,TRBV19,-
CASSLPPPNYGYTF,TGCGCCAGCAGCCTCCCCCCACCCAACTATGGCTACACCTTC,TRBJ1-2,-,TRBV5-1,once
CASGTRDLSPDEQFF,TGTGCCAGCGGGACCCGGGACCTTTCTCCGGATGAGCAGTTCTTC,TRBJ2-1,-,TRBV7-9,-
CATGPSSYEQYF,TGTGCCACAGGCCCCAGCTCCTACGAGCAGTACTTC,TRBJ2-7,-,TRBV7-9,few
CASSLGGPTPSSEQYF,TGCGCCAGCAGCTTGGGTGGGCCGACCCCGTCCAGCGAGCAGTACTTC,TRBJ2-7,-,TRBV5-1,once
CASSQAPGGSYNEQFF,TGCGCCAGCAGCCAAGCCCCAGGGGGCTCCTACAATGAGCAGTTCTTC,TRBJ2-1,TRBD1,TRBV4-3,-
CASSLDITGVAQPQHF,TGTGCCAGCAGCTTAGATATCACAGGGGTGGCTCAGCCCCAGCATTTT,TRBJ1-5,TRBD1,TRBV7-9,-
CASSPVLTGQDEQYF,TGTGCCAGCAGCCCAGTTCTCACAGGGCAGGACGAGCAGTACTTC,TRBJ2-7,-,TRBV7-2,-
CASSQDYRRVSYNEQFF,TGTGCCAGCAGCCAAGATTATCGCAGGGTTTCCTACAATGAGCAGTTCTTC,TRBJ2-1,-,TRBV4-2,few